A selection of T cell receptor beta chains follows, all from one sample in a study of cytomegalovirus exposure and HLA in healthy donors. The repertoire was sequenced with immunoSEQ multiplex PCR; TCRdb's copy has only in-frame clones and lacks some. The profile shows about 110,000 clones, 65% to 75% of them singletons. The sample comprised PBMCs. Source of these receptors: a female donor in good health and CMV-seronegative. Both conserved end residues are part of each CDR3. The order of the fields is V gene, D gene, clone size, J gene, CDR3 protein, CDR3 DNA. D genes are given only for firm matches. Where a row states a size, it is once, few, many or the class of an expanded clone; other rows omit it.

TRBV28	NA	NA	TRBJ2-7	CASSLLAYEQYF	TGTGCCAGCAGTTTACTAGCCTACGAGCAGTACTTC
TRBV7-8	TRBD2	NA	TRBJ2-2	CASSNAGTSGRKLTGELFF	TGTGCCAGCAGCAACGCGGGGACTAGCGGAAGGAAGCTCACCGGGGAGCTGTTTTTT
TRBV28	TRBD2	NA	TRBJ2-2	CASSFSAGGTGELFF	TGTGCCAGCAGTTTCTCTGCGGGGGGAACCGGGGAGCTGTTTTTT
TRBV19	NA	NA	TRBJ1-2	CASSMISGKDGYTF	TGTGCCAGTAGTATGATATCCGGGAAGGATGGCTACACCTTC
TRBV6-5	NA	once	TRBJ2-7	CASSTGFLNEQYF	TGTGCCAGCAGTACGGGATTCCTCAACGAGCAGTACTTC
TRBV9	NA	NA	TRBJ2-7	CASSVVDSTYEQYF	TGTGCCAGCAGCGTAGTCGACAGTACCTACGAGCAGTACTTC
TRBV5-4	TRBD1	NA	TRBJ2-5	CASSLGWQTGEETQYF	TGTGCCAGCAGCTTAGGGTGGCAGACAGGGGAAGAGACCCAGTACTTC
TRBV5-8	NA	NA	TRBJ2-3	CASSLGTTNTQYF	TGTGCCAGCAGCTTGGGGACTACCAATACGCAGTATTTT
TRBV2	NA	NA	TRBJ2-1	CASSVVLQDNEQFF	TGTGCCAGCAGTGTGGTCCTACAGGACAATGAGCAGTTCTTC
TRBV7-8	NA	NA	TRBJ2-7	CASSLGNSGTYEQYF	TGTGCCAGCAGCCTCGGTAATAGCGGTACCTACGAGCAGTACTTC
TRBV6-5	NA	NA	TRBJ2-3	CASSSGGSTDTQYF	TGTGCCAGCAGTTCCGGCGGGTCCACAGATACGCAGTATTTT
TRBV4-1	NA	NA	TRBJ1-5	CASSPLRDKNQPQHF	TGCGCCAGCAGCCCCCTCCGGGACAAGAATCAGCCCCAGCATTTT
TRBV18	TRBD1	NA	TRBJ1-1	CASSPGQGVTEAFF	TGTGCCAGCTCACCGGGACAGGGGGTCACTGAAGCTTTCTTT
TRBV19	TRBD2	NA	TRBJ2-5	CASSGSSGSQETQYF	TGTGCCAGTAGTGGCTCTAGCGGGAGTCAAGAGACCCAGTACTTC
TRBV5-1	NA	few	TRBJ1-1	CASSPAGGTEAFF	TGCGCCAGCAGCCCCGCCGGGGGGACTGAAGCTTTCTTT
TRBV11-2	NA	NA	TRBJ2-7	CASTIGVDAGLYEQYF	TGTGCCAGCACAATCGGAGTGGACGCGGGGTTATACGAGCAGTACTTC
TRBV5-5	NA	few	TRBJ1-2	CASSLTGSGGYTF	TGTGCCAGCAGCCTCACAGGGAGCGGTGGCTACACCTTC
TRBV6-1	NA	NA	TRBJ1-5	CASSEGGRGNQPQHF	TGTGCCAGCAGTGAAGGTGGGAGGGGCAATCAGCCCCAGCATTTT
TRBV5-8	NA	NA	TRBJ1-3	CASSPVALSATIYF	TGTGCCAGCAGCCCTGTAGCCCTAAGTGCCACCATATATTTT
TRBV7-2	NA	NA	TRBJ1-5	CASSLGRGGNQPQHF	TGTGCCAGCAGCCTCGGTCGGGGTGGCAATCAGCCCCAGCATTTT
TRBV7-9	TRBD1	NA	TRBJ2-7	CASSHDRDYEQYF	TGTGCCAGCAGCCATGACAGGGACTACGAGCAGTACTTC
TRBV4-1	TRBD1	NA	TRBJ1-2	CASSQAGTGRGYTF	TGCGCCAGCAGCCAAGCTGGGACAGGCCGAGGCTACACCTTC
TRBV7-2	TRBD2	NA	TRBJ2-1	CASSLAGGPNNEQFF	TGTGCCAGCAGCCTAGCGGGAGGGCCCAACAATGAGCAGTTCTTC
TRBV30	NA	once	TRBJ2-3	CAWSVGGDTDTQYF	TGTGCCTGGAGTGTGGGGGGAGACACAGATACGCAGTATTTT
TRBV4-1	NA	NA	TRBJ1-2	CASSQEGVVSGGYTF	TGCGCCAGCAGCCAAGAAGGGGTCGTCTCCGGGGGCTACACCTTC
TRBV29-1	NA	NA	TRBJ2-1	CSVQQNSEQFF	TGCAGCGTCCAGCAGAACAGTGAGCAGTTCTTC
TRBV5-5	NA	few	TRBJ2-6	CASSLAWANVLTF	TGTGCCAGCAGCTTAGCGTGGGCCAACGTCCTGACTTTC
TRBV27	NA	NA	TRBJ2-1	CASTEGGRNEQFF	TGTGCCAGCACCGAGGGGGGGAGGAATGAGCAGTTCTTC
TRBV10-3	TRBD1	NA	TRBJ2-7	CAITTGQGQVEQYF	TGTGCCATCACTACTGGACAGGGCCAGGTCGAGCAGTACTTC
TRBV5-6	TRBD2	NA	TRBJ2-5	CASSLAGVETQYF	TGTGCCAGCAGTCTAGCGGGAGTGGAGACCCAGTACTTC
TRBV15	TRBD1	NA	TRBJ1-1	CATSGGRDRGHTEAFF	TGTGCCACCAGCGGAGGACGGGACAGGGGGCACACTGAAGCTTTCTTT
TRBV7-3	NA	NA	TRBJ2-6	CASSPRLTGIGASGANVLTF	TGTGCCAGCAGCCCCCGTCTAACAGGGATTGGGGCCTCTGGGGCCAACGTCCTGACTTTC
TRBV11-2	TRBD2	few	TRBJ2-3	CASSPGLAGGIADTQYF	TGTGCCAGCAGCCCCGGACTAGCGGGAGGCATAGCAGATACGCAGTATTTT
TRBV7-2	NA	NA	TRBJ2-1	CASSLARGEKFF	TGTGCCAGCAGCTTAGCCAGGGGAGAAAAGTTCTTC
TRBV10-2	TRBD2	NA	TRBJ2-1	CASSDSGGSRFF	TGCGCCAGCAGTGACAGCGGGGGATCCCGGTTCTTC
TRBV30	TRBD2	NA	TRBJ2-7	CAWTYSGSYEQYF	TGTGCCTGGACTTATAGCGGGAGTTACGAGCAGTACTTC
TRBV6-6	TRBD1	NA	TRBJ2-7	CASSYEGQGYEQYF	TGTGCCAGCAGTTACGAGGGACAGGGCTACGAGCAGTACTTC
TRBV7-2	TRBD2	NA	TRBJ2-3	CASSSQSSGSTDTQYF	TGTGCCAGCAGCTCCCAAAGTAGCGGGAGCACAGATACGCAGTATTTT
TRBV7-6	NA	NA	TRBJ1-4	CASSYGAVPEKLFF	TGTGCCAGCAGCTATGGTGCAGTTCCTGAAAAACTGTTTTTT
TRBV11-2	NA	NA	TRBJ2-5	CASTPSRGPQETQYF	TGTGCCAGCACCCCAAGCAGGGGTCCCCAAGAGACCCAGTACTTC
TRBV19	NA	NA	TRBJ1-4	CASTRYSGATNEKLFF	TGTGCCAGTACCCGATACTCCGGTGCAACTAATGAAAAACTGTTTTTT
TRBV5-6	NA	NA	TRBJ1-1	CASSTSGGNTEAFF	TGTGCCAGCAGCACCAGTGGGGGCAACACTGAAGCTTTCTTT
TRBV7-9	NA	NA	TRBJ2-2	CASSTHRQVSNTGELFF	TGTGCCAGCAGCACCCACCGACAGGTCTCGAACACCGGGGAGCTGTTTTTT
TRBV5-1	TRBD2	NA	TRBJ2-7	CASSLGGGGAAEQYF	TGCGCCAGCAGCCTTGGGGGGGGAGGTGCCGCCGAGCAGTACTTC
TRBV27	NA	NA	TRBJ1-1	CASRVDTGGGTEAFF	TGTGCCAGCAGAGTCGACACGGGCGGGGGCACTGAAGCTTTCTTT
TRBV27	TRBD1	NA	TRBJ2-1	CASRDRRSYNEQFF	TGTGCCAGCCGGGACAGGCGCTCCTACAATGAGCAGTTCTTC
TRBV27	NA	NA	TRBJ2-2	CASSPTQGSGELFF	TGTGCCAGCAGTCCAACCCAGGGTAGCGGGGAGCTGTTTTTT
TRBV7-6	TRBD2	NA	TRBJ2-1	CASSLAGTRVYNEQFF	TGTGCCAGCAGCCTAGCCGGGACTAGGGTCTACAATGAGCAGTTCTTC
TRBV6-5	TRBD1	NA	TRBJ1-2	CASSGGQGWYGYTF	TGTGCCAGCAGTGGAGGACAGGGGTGGTATGGCTACACCTTC
TRBV27	TRBD1	once	TRBJ2-7	CASSFSRTGPYEQYF	TGTGCCAGCAGTTTTTCCCGGACAGGACCCTACGAGCAGTACTTC
TRBV28	NA	NA	TRBJ2-5	CASRGSTPGETQYF	TGTGCCAGCAGAGGGTCTACCCCGGGGGAGACCCAGTACTTC
TRBV6-1	NA	NA	TRBJ1-1	CASSEIVQFLEAFF	TGTGCCAGCAGTGAAATCGTACAGTTCCTTGAAGCTTTCTTT
TRBV11-2	NA	once	TRBJ2-6	CASSLGPVGSGANVLTF	TGTGCCAGCAGCTTAGGGCCCGTTGGCTCTGGGGCCAACGTCCTGACTTTC
TRBV30	TRBD1	few	TRBJ1-5	CAWSGAGGQPQHF	TGTGCCTGGAGTGGGGCAGGGGGACAGCCCCAGCATTTT
TRBV27	TRBD2	few	TRBJ2-2	CASSLSPAGALNGELFF	TGTGCCAGCAGTTTATCACCAGCGGGAGCCCTTAACGGGGAGCTGTTTTTT
TRBV11-3	NA	NA	TRBJ2-2	CASSLGSRHRDTGELFF	TGTGCCAGCAGCTTAGGCTCCAGACATCGAGACACCGGGGAGCTGTTTTTT
TRBV4-3	NA	NA	TRBJ1-3	CASSQDRTVSGNTIYF	TGCGCCAGCAGCCAAGATAGGACAGTCTCTGGAAACACCATATATTTT